These 16 T cell receptor beta chains came from one sample sequenced in a study of identical twins. Each CDR3 protein gets one entry after TCRdb re-called the 5' RACE reads with MiXCR. The sample carries around 480,000 distinct CDR3 sequences, 11% to 15% recorded once. In addition, the sample was reused for a study of yellow fever vaccine responses in identical twins.

Sample: CD4+ T cells sorted from blood. The receptors were sampled from a woman in her late teens or twenties in good health.

This clonotype turned up a few times. The V gene is TRBV9, the J gene TRBJ2-2; D is unclear. This CDR3 contains 17 residues. Trimming took 3 bases from V and 0 from J, leaving 15 bases between them. CDR1 SGDLS and CDR2 YYNGEE come from the germline V gene. The CDR3 region is CASSAASNRANTGELFF. Here the CDR3 DNA reads TGTGCCAGCAGCGCCGCTTCCAACAGAGCGAACACCGGGGAGCTGTTTTTT.

V gene TRBV12-3 or TRBV12-4 combines with J gene TRBJ1-1; D gene unclear. Trimming cost V 3 bases and J 10 bases, with 9 bases left between them. The CDR3 is 11 amino acids. CDR3 loop: CASSFRGPAFF. CDR3 DNA sequence: TGTGCCAGCAGTTTTAGAGGTCCAGCTTTCTTT.

This clonotype came up a few times. The V gene is TRBV14, the J gene TRBJ1-1; TRBD1 might be the D (5 bases). Germline V gene sequence: CDR1 SGHDN, CDR2 FVKESK. Trimming cost V 4 bases and J 0 bases, with 12 bases left between them. The CDR3 covers 15 residues. The CDR3 bases are TGTGCCAGCAGCCGCCGTCGGGGACTGAACACTGAAGCTTTCTTT. It specifies CASSRRRGLNTEAFF.

J is TRBJ2-2 and V is TRBV10-3; TRBD2 matches 13 bases. With 8 bases clipped from V and 1 base from J, the junction kept 4 bases outside the gene matches. Germline assignment: CDR1 ENHRY and CDR2 SYGVKD. This CDR3 is built from 16 residues. CDR3 nucleotides: TGTGCCATCGGTAGACTAGCGGGAGGGAACACCGGGGAGCTGTTTTTT. This codes for CAIGRLAGGNTGELFF.

This clonotype was detected only a few times. A junction end diverges from the germline sequence, so it may reflect a read error. V is TRBV7-7 and J is TRBJ2-2; tentative D call: TRBD1 (7 bases). This CDR3 spans 17 amino acids. The V gene's germline CDR1 is SSHAT and CDR2 FNYEAQ (reference sequence). CDR3 DNA: TGTGCTAGCAGCTCAACGACAGGGCGGGAGAACACCGGGGAGCTGTTTTTT. This encodes CASSSTTGRENTGELFF.

The rearrangement links TRBV7-3 to TRBJ2-5, with TRBD2 matching 9 bases. Germline lookup yields CDR1 SGHTA and CDR2 FQGTGA. V shed 3 bases and J 5 bases; nucleotides not matched to a gene: 7. The CDR3 sequence is 15 residues long. The DNA of the CDR3 is TGTGCCAGCAGCTTTCGCGGGGGGGCCTGGGAGACCCAGTACTTC. Amino acid sequence: CASSFRGGAWETQYF.

This clonotype was seen ten or more times. The gene calls are TRBV5-1 and TRBJ1-1, with a tentative D call TRBD1 (5 bases). CDR1 is SGHRS and CDR2 is YFSETQ in the germline V gene. This CDR3 is 14 amino acids long. The V end was cut by 2 bases, the J end by 3 bases, with 11 bases between. Here the CDR3 DNA reads TGCGCCAGCAGCTTCGGGGGAGGGGACACTGAAGCTTTCTTT. It specifies CASSFGGGDTEAFF.

This clonotype appeared many times. The gene calls are TRBV24-1 and TRBJ2-1; D is unresolved. The V and J ends lost 1 base and 6 bases respectively, with 9 bases between them. Per germline, CDR1 KGHDR and CDR2 SFDVKD. This CDR3 comprises 14 residues. CDR3 sequence: CATSDFWVSNEQFF. CDR3 in DNA: TGTGCCACCAGTGATTTCTGGGTTTCCAATGAGCAGTTCTTC.

V usage is TRBV6-5 and J usage is TRBJ2-7, with 7 bases aligning to TRBD1. V shed 6 bases and J 6 bases; nucleotides not matched to a gene: 5. Per germline, CDR1 MNHEY and CDR2 SVGAGI. The CDR3 is 12 amino acids. The CDR3 nucleotides read TGTGCCAGCAGCCCAAACAGGGGCGAGCAGTACTTC. Protein: CASSPNRGEQYF.

The gene calls are TRBV7-2 and TRBJ2-3, with D maybe TRBD1 (6 bases). V shed 5 bases and J shed 3 bases, with 18 bases lying between them. This CDR3 has 16 amino acids. Germline CDR1 reads SGHTA; CDR2 reads FQGNSA. For the CDR3, the DNA is TGTGCCAGCAGCCAAAGATGGCGGCAGGGGACAGATACGCAGTATTTT. This sequence encodes CASSQRWRQGTDTQYF.

This clonotype was detected many times. The chain is built from TRBV5-4 and TRBJ2-7; a weak D match, TRBD1 (6 bases). CDR3 length: 16 residues. The V end lost 2 bases, the J end lost 8 bases, and 23 bases lay between the germline ends. CDR1 is SGHNT and CDR2 is YYREEE in the germline V gene (reference sequence). In DNA form, the CDR3 reads TGTGCCAGCAGCTTATCTATTGACAGGAGTGAGCCGAAGCAGTACTTC. Protein product: CASSLSIDRSEPKQYF.

The rearrangement links TRBV2 to TRBJ2-3, with 8 bases matching TRBD2. This CDR3 is 15 amino acids long. CDR1 and CDR2 from the germline V gene are SNHLY and FYNNEI. Trimming took 6 bases from V and 3 from J; bases not matched to a gene: 8. The CDR3 reads CASSRARGGTDTQYF. The CDR3, as DNA: TGTGCCAGCAGCCGCGCTCGCGGGGGGACAGATACGCAGTATTTT.

This clonotype showed up many times. The chain uses TRBV7-9 and TRBJ1-1; TRBD1 matches 7 bases. V trimming: 0 bases; J trimming: 9 bases; junction bases outside the gene matches: 4. This CDR3 is 13 amino acids long. Germline assignment: CDR1 SEHNR and CDR2 FQNEAQ (reference sequence). The CDR3 spells CASSLAGTAKAFF. DNA of the CDR3: TGTGCCAGCAGCTTAGCAGGGACAGCCAAAGCTTTCTTT.

This clonotype was observed a few times. The chain has TRBV29-1 and TRBJ1-2; 8 positions match TRBD1. The germline V gene has CDR1 SQVTM and CDR2 ANQGSEA. J was trimmed by 7 bases and V by 5 bases; bases with no gene match: 6. This CDR3 spans 12 amino acids. This CDR3 reads CSVQQGVGGYTF. CDR3 bases: TGCAGCGTTCAACAGGGGGTCGGTGGCTACACCTTC.

The chain combines TRBV12-3 or TRBV12-4 with TRBJ2-5; no clear D. With 6 bases removed from V and 7 bases from J, the gap between germline ends came to 9 bases. The CDR3 contains 11 residues. As DNA, the CDR3 is TGTGCCAGCAGCTTACAGTGGACCCAGTACTTC. It is translated as CASSLQWTQYF.

The gene calls are TRBV20-1 and TRBJ2-1; the match to TRBD1 covers 11 bases. CDR3 size: 14 residues. From germline, CDR1 is DFQATT and CDR2 SNEGSKA (reference sequence). V dropped 4 bases and J dropped 4; count of bases not matched to a gene: 3. In nucleotides, the CDR3 is TGCAGTGCTACTTGGGACAGGGGGTACAATGAGCAGTTCTTC. Translating gives CSATWDRGYNEQFF.